Listed below are T cell receptor beta chains from one sample, sequenced in a study of blood T cell repertoires in COVID-19. The table came from immunoSEQ multiplex PCR; TCRdb's copy has only in-frame clones and leaves some out. The sample lists hundreds of thousands of clones; approximately 85% were seen once. Sequences were obtained from peripheral blood. All receptors come from a man aged 50 to 60 with active or convalescent COVID-19. Each CDR3 is given with its conserved first and last residue. The D gene is left open where the match is weak. Expanded clones are given a class, and other clones once, few, many or no size at all.

>TRBV7-9|TRBD2|TRBJ2-1|.
CASSGGGPYNEQFF
>TRBV6-5|TRBD1|TRBJ1-2|.
CASSYSPGQGDYGYTF
>TRBV5-1|.|TRBJ2-2|.
CASRPLGGVRGELFF
>TRBV5-1|.|TRBJ2-3|.
CASSPPAAGEQYF
>TRBV7-2|TRBD2|TRBJ2-5|.
CASSLGTSGPQGETQYF
>TRBV7-8|.|TRBJ2-3|.
CASSAVGGDGTQYF
>TRBV9|.|TRBJ2-5|.
CASRLQETQYF
>TRBV9|TRBD1|TRBJ2-1|.
CASSVSSYRGNNEQFF
>TRBV9|TRBD2|TRBJ2-1|once
CASSGTSGGLEQFF
>TRBV5-8|.|TRBJ1-4|few
CASSPGSLQGNEKLFF
>TRBV6-5|.|TRBJ1-3|once
CASSRDSLSGNTIYF
>TRBV6-6|.|TRBJ2-7|few
CASSPGQLINEQYF
>TRBV25-1|.|TRBJ1-4|once
CASSGRAGGTNEKLFF
>TRBV4-2|.|TRBJ2-3|.
CASRSGTDTQYF
>TRBV9|.|TRBJ1-4|.
CASSPSRGNEKLFF
>TRBV30|.|TRBJ1-2|.
CAWGTGDTFYGYTF
>TRBV5-6|.|TRBJ1-2|.
CASSSRGAGSGYTF
>TRBV9|.|TRBJ2-7|.
CASSLGLDIEQYF
>TRBV18|TRBD2|TRBJ2-7|.
CASLPAGGNYEQYF
>TRBV6-5|TRBD1|TRBJ2-2|.
CASSYSLQGLAGELFF
>TRBV19|TRBD1|TRBJ2-1|.
CASSPRQGNEQFF
>TRBV6-5|.|TRBJ1-6|few
CASSSHQLLYNSPLHF
>TRBV3-1/TRBV3-2|.|TRBJ2-7|.
CASSQGMTTEQYF
>TRBV15|.|TRBJ1-5|.
CATSRDEDPGWQPQHF
>TRBV7-8|.|TRBJ1-2|once
CASSPHRSGYTF
>TRBV5-1|TRBD1|TRBJ2-3|.
CASSPGQGGTDTQYF
>TRBV18|TRBD1|TRBJ2-2|.
CASNPGQVFTGELFF
>TRBV4-2|.|TRBJ1-2|.
CASSSHRTDGYTF
>TRBV4-2|.|TRBJ1-3|.
CASSQESSQFYSGNTIYF
>TRBV7-9|.|TRBJ2-7|.
CASSPSGESLAGEQYF
>TRBV5-6|.|TRBJ2-2|.
CASSYSSGGELFF
>TRBV6-5|TRBD1|TRBJ2-3|.
CASRLGQGSTDTQYF
>TRBV3-1/TRBV3-2|TRBD2|TRBJ2-1|.
CASSWQGLAGREQFF
>TRBV7-2|TRBD2|TRBJ2-5|.
CASSLREGSGRETQYF
>TRBV5-6|.|TRBJ2-4|.
CASSLGRGRGDIQYF
>TRBV7-3|.|TRBJ1-2|once
CASSPDRNYGYTF
>TRBV29-1|TRBD2|TRBJ2-7|.
CSVGQRGYEQYF
>TRBV5-1|.|TRBJ1-2|.
CASSQGRGRGYTF
>TRBV9|.|TRBJ2-1|many
CASSPSVGDEQFF
>TRBV10-2|TRBD2|TRBJ2-7|.
CASSSSGRAYEQYF